The 3 T cell receptor beta chains listed next were all sequenced from one sample in a study of cytomegalovirus exposure and HLA in healthy donors. Primers included in the PCR were 60 Vbeta and 13 Jbeta primers. Profiling relied on immunoSEQ multiplex PCR, and the TCRdb table lists in-frame clones only, not all of them. The sample shows under 120,000 clones, and about 0.59% sits with its ten largest clones. The sample was PBMCs. The receptors originated from a man aged 45-65 years in good health and CMV-seronegative.

V usage is TRBV7-9 and J usage is TRBJ2-1, with TRBD1 as a possible D gene (6 bases). Trimming left V 6 bases short and J 0 bases short, with 9 bases between. CDR3 length equals 14 residues. The germline CDR1 and CDR2 sequences are SEHNR and FQNEAQ (reference sequence). Here the CDR3 reads CASRQGGSYNEQFF. The CDR3 nucleotides are TGTGCCAGCAGACAGGGTGGCTCCTACAATGAGCAGTTCTTC.

V gene TRBV10-3 combines with J gene TRBJ1-1; D perhaps matches TRBD1 (5 bases). Germline V gene lookup returns CDR1 ENHRY and CDR2 SYGVKD. Trimming removed 8 bases at V and 3 bases at J, with 13 bases between. The CDR3 sequence is 13 residues long. CDR3 DNA sequence: TGTGCCATCCAGGGACTCGGGGACACTGAAGCTTTCTTT. Amino acid sequence: CAIQGLGDTEAFF.

The chain has TRBV11-2 and TRBJ1-4; TRBD1 matches 7 bases. Germline V CDR1 and CDR2: SGHAT, FQNNGV. The CDR3 totals 17 residues. V dropped 2 bases and J dropped 3; count of bases not matched to a gene: 9. The CDR3 sequence: CASSLRGTGTANEKLFF. The CDR3, as DNA: TGTGCCAGCAGCTTAAGGGGTACAGGGACAGCTAATGAAAAACTGTTTTTT.